The 17 T cell receptor beta chains listed next were all sequenced from one sample in a study of Ad26.COV2.S vaccination and SARS-CoV-2 variants (dated by TCRdb to the early 2020s). The treatment or condition label on this specimen signifies: about 20 received Ad26.COV2.S at low or high dose, single or two shots; about 5 received placebo; per-sample allocation not given. Repertoires of vaccine and placebo recipients were sequenced from samples collected on day 63 after the first injection. Library method: the immunoSEQ multiplex PCR assay. TCRdb mirrors the immuneACCESS table, restricted to in-frame sequences. Some clones are absent from its copies; in checked studies, under half trace to an unresolved V gene, and the reason for the others is unknown. A total of over 300,000 clones appear in this sample, approximately 83% of them only once. The ten largest clonotypes hold nearly 7.5% of the sample.

Sequencing used peripheral blood, obtained in a trial of Ad26.COV2.S vaccine versus placebo. All receptors come from a person between 18 and 65 years old who received the Ad26.COV2.S COVID-19 vaccine or a placebo.

V and J are TRBV10-3 and TRBJ1-6; 8 bases fit TRBD1. Germline V lookup: CDR1 ENHRY, CDR2 SYGVKD. After removal of 2 bases from V and 3 bases from J, the junction contained 6 bases not matched to a gene. This CDR3 spans 17 amino acids. CDR3: CAISEPTGGNYNSPLHF. The CDR3 DNA follows: TGTGCCATCAGTGAGCCTACAGGGGGTAACTATAATTCACCCCTCCACTTT.

This clone was seen ten or more times. The chain links TRBV12-3 or TRBV12-4 to TRBJ1-2, with D maybe TRBD1 (5 bases). There are 13 residues in the CDR3. Trimming removed 3 bases from V and 3 bases from J, with 8 bases in between. The CDR3 nucleotides read TGTGCCAGCAGTTTTCAGGGTCACTATGGCTACACCTTC. It specifies CASSFQGHYGYTF.

The V call is TRBV6-6, the J call TRBJ1-1; TRBD1 agrees at 12 bases. V lost 2 bases and J lost 6; bases outside the gene matches: 4. Germline assignment: CDR1 MNHNY and CDR2 SVGAGI (reference sequence). CDR3 length equals 15 residues. The CDR3: CASSYPGQGAAEAFF. The CDR3 coding sequence is TGTGCCAGCAGTTACCCGGGACAGGGGGCCGCTGAAGCTTTCTTT.

As regards this clone: Compared with germline, one end of the junction differs, possibly owing to a read error. The chain combines TRBV7-2 with TRBJ1-2; D remains ambiguous. CDR1 and CDR2 (germline): SGHTA, FQGNSA. The CDR3 loop spans 12 amino acids. The CDR3 DNA is TGTGCCAGCAGCTTCTTAGGACTTCCTTCTCTCTTC. This codes for CASSFLGLPSLF.

This clone was picked up a small number of times. The chain has TRBV6-4 and TRBJ2-3; 13 nucleotides line up with TRBD2. Trimming took 3 bases from V and 1 from J; bases not matched to a gene: 4. The CDR3 is 17 amino acids. In germline, CDR1 is MRHNA, CDR2 SNTAGT. The CDR3 loop reads CASSETSGGEGTDTQYF. Written as DNA, the CDR3 is TGTGCCAGCAGTGAAACTAGCGGGGGGGAAGGCACAGATACGCAGTATTTT.

The chain is built from TRBV7-9 and TRBJ1-2; D not certain. The CDR3 covers 15 residues. CDR1 and CDR2 from the germline V gene are SEHNR and FQNEAQ (reference sequence). V was clipped by 1 base and J by 0 bases, with 9 bases between them. The CDR3 region has the DNA TGTGCCAGCAGCTTAGGGGAGAGCTCTAACTATGGCTACACCTTC. It codes for CASSLGESSNYGYTF.

The gene calls are TRBV21-1 and TRBJ2-1. TRBV21-1 is noted as a pseudogene. CDR3 size: 14 residues. CDR3 DNA: TGTGCCAGCAGCAAAGTCATTGGGGGTGGGGAGCAGTTCTTC. Translated, it gives CASSKVIGGGEQFF.

This clone occurred once. The chain links TRBV6-5 to TRBJ1-1; D remains ambiguous. Per germline, CDR1 MNHEY and CDR2 SVGAGI. The CDR3 runs to 14 residues. With 9 bases removed from V and 0 bases from J, the gap between germline ends came to 14 bases. CDR3 nucleotides: TGTGCCAGTAAGGTCGGCACGGTGAACACTGAAGCTTTCTTT. It is translated as CASKVGTVNTEAFF.

Worth noting for this clone: At the DNA level, this CDR3 is encoded by other sequences in the same sample as well. The V gene is TRBV12-3 or TRBV12-4, the J gene TRBJ1-2, with D uncertain. There are 12 residues in the CDR3. Trimming stripped 6 bases from V and 3 bases from J, with 8 bases between. The CDR3: CASSQTYYGYTF. CDR3 coding DNA: TGTGCCAGCAGCCAGACATACTATGGCTACACCTTC.

This chain uses TRBV27 with TRBJ2-6; 8 bases are a match to TRBD1. The CDR3 contains 17 residues. V trimming: 2 bases; J trimming: 0 bases; junction bases outside the gene matches: 3. Germline values: CDR1 MNHEY, CDR2 SMNVEV (reference sequence). The DNA of the CDR3 is TGTGCCAGCAGTTTAAGGACAGGGACCTCTGGGGCCAACGTCCTGACTTTC. This sequence encodes CASSLRTGTSGANVLTF. The full variable domain, in which reference TRBV27 and TRBJ2-6 provide the parts outside the CDR3, is EAQVTQNPRYLITVTGKKLTVTCSQNMNHEYMSWYRQDPGLGLRQIYYSMNVEVTDKGDVPEGYKVSRKEKRNFPLILESPSPNQTSLYFCASSLRTGTSGANVLTFGAGSRLTVL.

This clone turned up a few times. The V call is TRBV7-9, the J call TRBJ2-1, with D uncertain. The CDR3 is made up of 15 amino acids. Looked up from germline, CDR1 is SEHNR and CDR2 is FQNEAQ (reference sequence). V gave up 6 bases and J gave up 3 bases, with 15 bases separating them. The CDR3 loop reads CASSQHVQVYNEQFF. The CDR3 DNA sequence: TGTGCCAGCAGTCAACACGTGCAGGTCTACAATGAGCAGTTCTTC.

This chain uses TRBV7-2 with TRBJ2-1; D assignment may be TRBD1 or TRBD2 (6 bases each). Germline V gene lookup returns CDR1 SGHTA and CDR2 FQGNSA. This CDR3 has 16 amino acids. Trimming took off 2 bases at V and 8 bases at J, with 19 bases between the two ends. In nucleotides, the CDR3 is TGTGCCAGCAGCTTAAGGTTCCGAGGGGGGAAAGATGAGCAGTTCTTC. Amino acids: CASSLRFRGGKDEQFF. Based on the CDR3 plus reference TRBV7-2 and TRBJ2-1, the full variable domain is GAGVSQSPSNKVTEKGKDVELRCDPISGHTALYWYRQSLGQGLEFLIYFQGNSAPDKSGLPSDRFSAERTGGSVSTLTIQRTQQEDSAVYLCASSLRFRGGKDEQFFGPGTRLTVL.

The chain joins TRBV11-2 to TRBJ1-2; TRBD1 aligns across 9 bases. CDR3 length: 14 amino acids. V trimming: 2 bases; J trimming: 5 bases; junction bases outside the gene matches: 3. Germline V gene lookup returns CDR1 SGHAT and CDR2 FQNNGV. CDR3 residues: CASSLTGGLYGYTF. The CDR3 nucleotides are TGTGCCAGCAGCTTAACAGGGGGCCTTTATGGCTACACCTTC.

This clone appeared a few times. The DNA of the CDR3 is TGCGCCAGCAGCTTGGGTGGCAAAAATGGCTACACCTTC. This sequence encodes CASSLGGKNGYTF. The chain is built from TRBV5-1 and TRBJ1-2, with no clear D. This CDR3 contains 13 residues. Germline CDR1 is SGHRS and CDR2 is YFSETQ. The germline V and J ends were trimmed by 0 bases and 6 bases, with 9 bases remaining between them.

The gene calls are TRBV5-1 and TRBJ2-5, with 7 bases that match TRBD1. The CDR3 consists of 14 residues. V shed 4 bases, J shed 3 bases, and the junction held 6 bases outside the gene matches. CDR1 is SGHRS, CDR2 YFSETQ, per germline. CDR3 sequence (DNA): TGCGCCAGCAGCCTGACAACAGGGGAAGAGACCCAGTACTTC. Translation: CASSLTTGEETQYF.

In regard to this clone: Germline is not matched at one junction end, which may reflect a read error. The V gene is TRBV15, the J gene TRBJ1-3; 7 bases line up with TRBD1. The germline CDR1 and CDR2 sequences are LNHNV and YYDKDF (reference sequence). This CDR3 is built from 12 residues. CDR3 coding DNA: TGTGCCACCAGCAGAGTGACAGGGCCGACGGATTTT. This gives the protein CATSRVTGPTDF.

CDR3 protein: CASSSAGAYNEQFF. The CDR3 DNA reads TGTGCCAGCTCATCGGCAGGGGCCTACAATGAGCAGTTCTTC. The genes are TRBV18 and TRBJ2-1, with D possibly TRBD1 on 6 matching bases. V shed 5 bases and J shed 2 bases, with 10 bases lying between them. Looked up from germline, CDR1 is KGHSH and CDR2 is LQKENI. The CDR3 has 14 amino acids.